This TCR beta chain came from a study of vaccination and CD4 T cells after COVID-19. The germline V and J ends were trimmed by 4 bases and 3 bases, with 6 bases remaining between them. The CDR3 loop spans 13 amino acids. The germline V gene has CDR1 KGHDR and CDR2 SFDVKD. Indicated treatment: approximately 9-day PBMC culture with coronavirus spike peptide pools or control peptides (ViraFEST assay). Oncomine TCR Beta short-read sequencing was applied to DNA from cultured CD4+ T cells. TCRdb re-analysed the PCR reads in MiXCR, keeping a single row per CDR3 protein. Of 20,000 to 25,000 distinct CDR3 sequences detected, 62% appear once; the ten largest clones hold around 23%. Remarks on this clonotype: As yet, its antigen is unknown.

The sample in question was CD4+ T cells from blood, cultured in vitro, obtained before SARS-CoV-2 vaccination. The receptor's source is a human donor who received a COVID-19 vaccine. V usage is TRBV24-1 and J usage is TRBJ1-5; D uncertain. The CDR3 here is CATSDRTNQPQHF. The DNA of the CDR3 is TGTGCCACCAGTGACAGGACCAATCAGCCCCAGCATTTT.